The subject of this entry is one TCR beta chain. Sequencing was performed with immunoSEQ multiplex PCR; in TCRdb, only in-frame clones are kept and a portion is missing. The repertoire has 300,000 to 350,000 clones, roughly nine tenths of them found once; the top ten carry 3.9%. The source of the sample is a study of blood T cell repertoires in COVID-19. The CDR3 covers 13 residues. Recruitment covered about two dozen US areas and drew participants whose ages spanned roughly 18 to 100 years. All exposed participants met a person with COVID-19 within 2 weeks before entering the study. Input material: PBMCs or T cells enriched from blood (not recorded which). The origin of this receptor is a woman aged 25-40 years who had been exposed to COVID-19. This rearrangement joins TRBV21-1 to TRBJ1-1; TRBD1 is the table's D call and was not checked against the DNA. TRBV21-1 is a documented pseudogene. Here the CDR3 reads CASLGRLNTEAFF. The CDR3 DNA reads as TGTGCCAGCCTCGGCAGGTTGAACACTGAAGCTTTCTTT.